These 2 T cell receptor beta chains were all obtained from the same sample, sequenced in a study of blood T cell repertoires in COVID-19. Libraries were prepared by immunoSEQ multiplex PCR; TCRdb keeps only in-frame clonotypes and omits some of them. Of just over 30,000 clones listed, around 92% are singletons. The sample was peripheral blood. The source of these receptors is a woman aged 40-49 years with active or convalescent COVID-19.

This sequence joins TRBV6-2 or TRBV6-3 and TRBJ2-7; no firm D call. Germline loops: CDR1 MNHEY, CDR2 SVGEGT. The CDR3 length is 12 residues. V lost 6 bases and J 5 bases, leaving 11 bases between the germline ends. In DNA form, the CDR3 reads TGTGCCAGCAGCCCCACGAGAAACGAGCAGTACTTC. It encodes CASSPTRNEQYF.

This clone has a single count. The V gene is TRBV7-9, the J gene TRBJ2-7, with 10 bases fitting TRBD1. Germline V CDR1 and CDR2: SEHNR, FQNEAQ (reference sequence). This CDR3 is built from 14 residues. V gave up 5 bases and J gave up 7 bases; unmatched junction bases: 8. CDR3 sequence: CASSPGQGLREQYF. The CDR3 nucleotides read TGTGCCAGCAGCCCGGGACAGGGGTTGAGGGAGCAGTACTTC. The complete variable domain, with remaining parts taken from reference TRBV7-9 and TRBJ2-7, reads DTGVSQNPRHKITKRGQNVTFRCDPISEHNRLYWYRQTLGQGPEFLTYFQNEAQLEKSRLLSDRFSAERPKGSFSTLEIQRTEQGDSAMYLCASSPGQGLREQYFGPGTRLTVT.